This T cell receptor beta chain was captured in a study of T cell repertoires in aging, cancer and after chemotherapy. About the study: Repeat sampling of healthy donors over several months to years showed clear clonal overlap. General observations from the study: Median generation probability rose over the chemotherapy interval in each cancer cohort, suggesting rebound thymic output. In healthy donors, age-related TCR diversity loss mainly reflected lost richness. Age-matched healthy donors had significantly more diverse, less clonal blood TCR repertoires than untreated cancer patients.

Regarding this clonotype: What it binds is not known.

The CDR3 has 15 amino acids. V shed 5 bases and J shed 1 base, with 14 bases lying between them. Germline CDR1 reads SGHKS; CDR2 reads YYEKEE (reference sequence). Multiplex touch-down PCR with TRB-A/B primers amplified rearranged V-D-J TRB sequences. Via MiXCR, TCRdb re-called the multiplex PCR reads, giving one row per CDR3 protein. Of 9,400 or so distinct CDR3 sequences detected, under 45% appear once; the ten largest clones hold roughly 3.5%. Peripheral blood genomic DNA, not sorted cells or RNA, was the template. The sequenced material came from blood. The rearrangement uses TRBV5-5 and TRBJ2-3; a weak D match, TRBD1 (6 bases). The clonotype originates from a human donor in good health. CDR3 in DNA: TGTGCCAGCAGAACTTACAGGGCGGGCACAGATACGCAGTATTTT. Protein sequence: CASRTYRAGTDTQYF.